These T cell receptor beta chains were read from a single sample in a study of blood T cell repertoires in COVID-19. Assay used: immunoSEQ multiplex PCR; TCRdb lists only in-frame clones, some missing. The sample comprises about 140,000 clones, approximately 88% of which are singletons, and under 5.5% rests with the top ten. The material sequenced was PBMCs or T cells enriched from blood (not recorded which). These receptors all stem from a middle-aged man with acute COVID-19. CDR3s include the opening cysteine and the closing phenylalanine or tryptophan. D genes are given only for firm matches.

TGTGCCAGCAGCTCACAGGACAGGGGGTTCTCCTACGAGCAGTACTTC CASSSQDRGFSYEQYF TRBJ2-7 TRBV7-9 TRBD1
TGTGCCAGCACCTACAGGGAGACCCAGTACTTC CASTYRETQYF TRBJ2-5 TRBV6-5 .
TGTGCCAGCTCACCAGGGACTAGCGACTACGAGCAGTACTTC CASSPGTSDYEQYF TRBJ2-7 TRBV18 TRBD2
TGTGCCAGCGCACAGGGGAACACTGAAGCTTTCTTT CASAQGNTEAFF TRBJ1-1 TRBV5-6 .
TGTGCCAGCAGCTCATTCGGTACAGATACGCAGTATTTT CASSSFGTDTQYF TRBJ2-3 TRBV5-5 .
TGTGCCAGTAGTCGGACAGGGGGCTTTACCGGGGAGCTGTTTTTT CASSRTGGFTGELFF TRBJ2-2 TRBV19 TRBD1
TGTGCCAGCAGCTTGGACGGAGGGTATGAAAAACTGTTTTTT CASSLDGGYEKLFF TRBJ1-4 TRBV5-4 .
TGTGCCAGCAGCTTGGCAGGAACAACTGAAGCTTTCTTT CASSLAGTTEAFF TRBJ1-1 TRBV5-6 .
TGTGCCAGCAGTTACTCGCGGGAGGGCACCGGGGAGCTGTTTTTT CASSYSREGTGELFF TRBJ2-2 TRBV6-5 TRBD2
TGCGCCAGCAGCTTGGACGGTAGCGGCTACAATGAGCAGTTCTTC CASSLDGSGYNEQFF TRBJ2-1 TRBV5-1 .
TGTGCCAGCAGCTTAGTAGGGGCCGAGCAGTTCTTC CASSLVGAEQFF TRBJ2-1 TRBV7-8 .
TGCGCCAGCAGATCCGGTAGCGGAGTTAGCACAGATACGCAGTATTTT CASRSGSGVSTDTQYF TRBJ2-3 TRBV4-1 .
TGTGCCAGCACCCGGGAGTTCGGTATTACTAACTATGGCTACACCTTC CASTREFGITNYGYTF TRBJ1-2 TRBV5-6 .
TGTGCCAGCAGTTTCTCCAGAAGCGGGTTTGGCTACGAGCAGTACTTC CASSFSRSGFGYEQYF TRBJ2-7 TRBV28 .
TGTGCCAGCAGTTTGCAGGGGGCTGGCTATGGCTACACCTTC CASSLQGAGYGYTF TRBJ1-2 TRBV28 TRBD1
TGTGCCAGCTCACCAGGTTCGGGGATCCTAGCGGAGGGGCTCCCGGATACGCAGTATTTT CASSPGSGILAEGLPDTQYF TRBJ2-3 TRBV18 TRBD2
TGTGCCAGCAGAGTCCCCGGGACAGGTGGCGAGCAGTACTTC CASRVPGTGGEQYF TRBJ2-7 TRBV6-5 TRBD1
TGTGCCAGCAACGAGGACAGGTACCAAGAGACCCAGTACTTC CASNEDRYQETQYF TRBJ2-5 TRBV28 TRBD1
TGCGCCAGCAGCCAAGATTCCAGGACAGGGGGTGAGCAGTACTTC CASSQDSRTGGEQYF TRBJ2-7 TRBV4-1 TRBD1
TGTGCCAGCAGTAGAATAATGAACACTGAAGCTTTCTTT CASSRIMNTEAFF TRBJ1-1 TRBV7-2 .
TGTGCCACCAGCAGAGACCGCGGGGCAGGTGGACACACCATATATTTT CATSRDRGAGGHTIYF TRBJ1-3 TRBV15 .
TGTGCCAGCAGCCCGGGAGGCGCAAACACTGAAGCTTTCTTT CASSPGGANTEAFF TRBJ1-1 TRBV5-6 .
TGTGCCAGCAACGTTCTTCGGGGGACAGCGAACACCGGGGAGCTGTTTTTT CASNVLRGTANTGELFF TRBJ2-2 TRBV11-2 .
TGTGCCAGCAGCCTAAACGGGGGGGCGGCCTACGAGCAGTACTTC CASSLNGGAAYEQYF TRBJ2-7 TRBV7-2 TRBD2
TGTGCCTGGACAGACAATCCGGTGTACAATGAGCAGTTCTTC CAWTDNPVYNEQFF TRBJ2-1 TRBV30 .
TGTGCCAGCACCGACCACAGGGTTGAAAATCAGCCCCAGCATTTT CASTDHRVENQPQHF TRBJ1-5 TRBV28 .
TGTGCCAGCAGCGTAGCGGGAGGCCCCCTCCACTTT CASSVAGGPLHF TRBJ1-6 TRBV9 .
TGTGCCAGCAGTTACTCCCCGCGGGGCGATCAGCCCCAGCATTTT CASSYSPRGDQPQHF TRBJ1-5 TRBV6-5 .
TGTGCCATCAGTGAGTCTAGGGGGATCGACACTGAAGCTTTCTTT CAISESRGIDTEAFF TRBJ1-1 TRBV10-3 .
TGTGCCAGCAACCCAACTAGCGGGGGTGAAGATACGCAGTATTTT CASNPTSGGEDTQYF TRBJ2-3 TRBV2 TRBD2
TGTGCCAGCAGCCCCCCTCGGGAAGAGACCCAGTACTTC CASSPPREETQYF TRBJ2-5 TRBV7-2 .
TGTGCCACCAGTGATTTCCCCGGACAGGCCGGGCAGTACTTC CATSDFPGQAGQYF TRBJ2-7 TRBV24-1 TRBD1